What follows describes a single T cell receptor beta chain. TCRdb re-analysed the 5' RACE reads in MiXCR, keeping a single row per CDR3 protein. The profile shows 300,000 to 400,000 distinct CDR3 sequences, more than 15% of them singletons. These data come from a study of T-cell memory formation after mild COVID-19. The CDR3 contains 16 residues. V lost 7 bases and J lost 4, with 22 bases in between. The TCR comes from a man in his late teens or twenties who had mild COVID-19 (a few samples of this study predate the infection). Cell type and time point are not known. The sample taken for sequencing was PBMCs or a T cell subset sorted from them (not recorded which). J is TRBJ1-1 and V is TRBV12-3 or TRBV12-4; maybe TRBD1 (6 bases). The CDR3 loop reads CASTMEDSSRGTEAFF. CDR3 sequence (DNA): TGTGCCAGCACCATGGAGGACAGTAGTCGAGGCACTGAAGCTTTCTTT.